This record covers a single T cell receptor beta chain. The antigen remains unidentified. The V end was cut by 3 bases, the J end by 7 bases, with 9 bases between. The CDR3 length is 12 residues. The sample originates from a study of CD8 T cells in ankylosing spondylitis. Regarding the study as a whole: Researchers report that disease-linked clones proved CD8+ and relatively rare in peripheral blood. There was a TCR beta motif, made of fewer than 10 highly homologous variants, that appeared characteristic of ankylosing spondylitis blood. Some of the motif variants had earlier been found in reactive arthritis patients' fluid and blood. Clones tied to disease were said to be significantly enriched in matched ankylosing spondylitis synovial fluid.

TCRdb independently ran MiXCR on the 5' RACE reads; one entry per CDR3 protein. The sample yields over 200,000 distinct CDR3 sequences, around 16% seen once. This clonotype originated in a male donor with ankylosing spondylitis. This chain connects TRBV12-3 or TRBV12-4 to TRBJ1-1; the D is unclear. Material for sequencing was blood, either unsorted or a sorted T cell fraction (not recorded which). CDR3 sequence: CASSFFVNEAFF. The CDR3 region has the DNA TGTGCCAGCAGTTTCTTTGTCAATGAAGCTTTCTTT.